This TCR beta chain was obtained from a study of PD-L1 blockade in urothelial cancer. Across the study: Atezolizumab, begun by patients in the mid-2010s, was given at 1,200 mg intravenously every 3 weeks. Patients previously received 0 to 3 chemotherapy regimens. Study-level points and caveats: Survival was better when pretreatment blood TCR clonality fell below the median.

The protocol was immunoSEQ multiplex PCR, while the TCRdb copy is restricted to in-frame clones and leaves out a portion. Here the sample spans tens of thousands of clones, around 82% being singletons. The V gene lost 0 bases and the J gene lost 4 bases, with 10 bases spanning the gap. The CDR3 has 15 residues. The germline CDR1 and CDR2 sequences are MNHEY and SMNVEV (reference sequence). Time point defined: pretreatment peripheral blood. Details on this clone: Its antigen remains unknown.

The sequence came from a man in his 60s with urothelial cancer. This chain connects TRBV27 to TRBJ1-5; weak D call: TRBD1 (6 bases). The sample was PBMCs, taken around atezolizumab (anti-PD-L1) treatment. CDR3 region: CASSLSVTGNQPQHF. The CDR3, as DNA: TGTGCCAGCAGTTTATCGGTAACAGGGAATCAGCCCCAGCATTTT.